The 8 T cell receptor beta chains in this list originate from one sample, sequenced in a study of human T cells and chemical hapten exposure. Documented time point: pre-sensitization, week 0. The sample's treatment: therapeutic diphenylcyclopropenone sensitization with weekly scalp DPC. Via MiXCR, TCRdb re-called the RACE reads, giving one row per CDR3 protein. The sample records fewer than 300,000 distinct CDR3 sequences, about 8.1% being singletons. This material consisted of whole blood, taken in connection with sensitization to the hapten diphenylcyclopropenone (DPC). These receptors were collected from a middle-aged woman with alopecia areata. Some clones in this sample may be carry-over from other donors' samples.

Only a few counts were recorded for this clonotype. The chain recombines TRBV10-3 with TRBJ2-3; no clear D. Germline CDR1 and CDR2: ENHRY and SYGVKD. The CDR3 has 12 amino acids. Deletions cut 10 bases from V and 4 bases from J, with 12 bases between. CDR3 in DNA: TGTGCCAGGGCAGAACAGCCAGATACGCAGTATTTT. This codes for CARAEQPDTQYF.

This clonotype was recorded a few times. V usage is TRBV7-2 and J usage is TRBJ1-1, with D uncertain. The CDR3 spans 12 residues. The germline V gene encodes CDR1 SGHTA and CDR2 FQGNSA. The V gene lost 3 bases and the J gene lost 5 bases, with 7 bases spanning the gap. The CDR3 is CASSFYGTEAFF. CDR3 DNA sequence: TGTGCCAGCAGCTTTTATGGGACTGAAGCTTTCTTT.

This clonotype was seen more than once but under ten times. The rearrangement links TRBV15 to TRBJ2-3; TRBD2 might be the D (6 bases). The germline V and J ends were trimmed by 3 bases and 5 bases, with 12 bases remaining between them. The germline V gene has CDR1 LNHNV and CDR2 YYDKDF (reference sequence). The CDR3 runs to 14 residues. The CDR3 region is CATSRAGWEDTQYF. The DNA for the CDR3 is TGTGCCACCAGCAGGGCGGGATGGGAAGATACGCAGTATTTT. Variable domain in full (rest from reference TRBV15 and TRBJ2-3): DAMVIQNPRYQVTQFGKPVTLSCSQTLNHNVMYWYQQKSSQAPKLLFHYYDKDFNNEADTPDNFQSRRPNTSFCFLDIRSPGLGDTAMYLCATSRAGWEDTQYFGPGTRLTVL.

The chain's CDR3 is CAWSVMDRDASPLHF. CDR3 DNA: TGTGCCTGGAGTGTGATGGACCGCGACGCATCACCCCTCCACTTT. The chain combines TRBV30 with TRBJ1-6; D gene unclear. The V gene lost 0 bases and the J gene lost 10 bases, with 16 bases spanning the gap. Germline CDR1 is GTSNPN and CDR2 is SVGIG (reference sequence). The CDR3 runs 15 residues.

The chain employs TRBV7-9 and TRBJ2-7, with TRBD2 matching over 11 bases. The CDR3 contains 16 residues. CDR1 SEHNR and CDR2 FQNEAQ come from the germline V gene (reference sequence). With 5 bases clipped from V and 0 bases from J, the junction kept 6 bases outside the gene matches. The CDR3 nucleotides are TGTGCCAGCAGCCCCTCGGGACTAGCGGCCTCCTACGAGCAGTACTTC. This sequence encodes CASSPSGLAASYEQYF.

The V call is TRBV7-3, the J call TRBJ1-5, with 7 bases that match TRBD1. This CDR3 has 16 residues. Germline CDR1 is SGHTA and CDR2 is FQGTGA. V lost 5 bases to trimming and J lost 3 bases; unmatched junction nucleotides: 10. The CDR3 region has the DNA TGTGCCAGCAGCATTAAAGGGGACAGACCCAATCAGCCCCAGCATTTT. Translation: CASSIKGDRPNQPQHF.

This clonotype was detected many times. The V and J genes are TRBV27 and TRBJ2-3; D gene unclear. CDR1 is MNHEY, CDR2 SMNVEV, per germline (reference sequence). Trimming removed 5 bases at V and 6 bases at J, with 9 bases between. CDR3 size: 12 residues. The CDR3, as DNA: TGTGCCAGCAGTCGGCTGACCGATACGCAGTATTTT. Its protein product is CASSRLTDTQYF.

The gene calls are TRBV28 and TRBJ2-4; D might be TRBD1 (6 bases). The V gene's germline CDR1 is MDHEN and CDR2 SYDVKM. CDR3 size: 15 residues. Deletions cut 3 bases from V and 0 bases from J, with 9 bases between. The CDR3 nucleotides are TGTGCCAGCAGTTTTACAGGGTTAGCCAAAAACATTCAGTACTTC. The encoded protein is CASSFTGLAKNIQYF.